This TCR beta chain stems from a study of tumor T cells in aggressive B-cell lymphoma. The repertoire was sequenced with immunoSEQ multiplex PCR; TCRdb's copy has only in-frame clones and lacks some. The sample shows some 2,100 clones, about 91% of them seen only once. From germline, CDR1 is GTSNPN and CDR2 SVGIG (reference sequence). The CDR3 is 15 amino acids. J was trimmed by 1 base and V by 4 bases; bases with no gene match: 6. This clone was observed a handful of times. V and J are TRBV30 and TRBJ1-5, with 8 bases identical to TRBD1. What was sequenced was tumor tissue. The origin of this receptor is an adult with diffuse large B cell lymphoma. The CDR3 DNA sequence: TGTGCCTGGACAGGGGGCGGTCGGAGCAATCAGCCCCAGCATTTT. Residues: CAWTGGGRSNQPQHF. Together with reference TRBV30 and TRBJ1-5, the CDR3 gives the full variable domain: SQTIHQWPATLVQPVGSPLSLECTVEGTSNPNLYWYRQAAGRGLQLLFYSVGIGQISSEVPQNLSASRPQDRQFILSSKKLLLSDSGFYLCAWTGGGRSNQPQHFGDGTRLSIL.